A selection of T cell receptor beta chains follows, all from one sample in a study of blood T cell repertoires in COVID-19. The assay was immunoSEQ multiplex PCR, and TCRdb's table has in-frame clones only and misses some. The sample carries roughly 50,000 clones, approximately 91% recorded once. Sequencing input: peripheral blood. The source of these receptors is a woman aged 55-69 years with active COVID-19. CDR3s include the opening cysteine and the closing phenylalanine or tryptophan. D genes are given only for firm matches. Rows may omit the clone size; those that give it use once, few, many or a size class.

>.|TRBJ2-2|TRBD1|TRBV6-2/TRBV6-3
TGTGCCAGCAGTTACCGGACAGGGGGCACCGGGGAGCTGTTTTTT
CASSYRTGGTGELFF
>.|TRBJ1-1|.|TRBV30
TGTGCCTGGAGTGCAGCAGGGGCAAACACTGAAGCTTTCTTT
CAWSAAGANTEAFF
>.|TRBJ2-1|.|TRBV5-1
TGCGCCAGCAGCTTGGAGCGCAGATACAATGAGCAGTTCTTC
CASSLERRYNEQFF
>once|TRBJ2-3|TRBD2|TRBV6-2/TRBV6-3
TGTGCCAGCAGTTACGGACGGGGGGGTTCACGCACAGATACGCAGTATTTT
CASSYGRGGSRTDTQYF
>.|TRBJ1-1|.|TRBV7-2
TGTGCCAGCAGCCCCGCGGGGGGAATGAACACTGAAGCTTTCTTT
CASSPAGGMNTEAFF
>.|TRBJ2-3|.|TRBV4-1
TGCGCCAGCAGCCAATTCCCGGGGGATAAAGATACGCAGTATTTT
CASSQFPGDKDTQYF
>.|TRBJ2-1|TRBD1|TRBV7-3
TGTGCCAGCAGCGCACACCGGACAGGGACCCCCAATGAGCAGTTCTTC
CASSAHRTGTPNEQFF
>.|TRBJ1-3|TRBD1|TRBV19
TGTGCCAGTAAACCCTCAACAGGGGGCTCTGGAAACACCATATATTTT
CASKPSTGGSGNTIYF
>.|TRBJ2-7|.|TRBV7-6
TGTGCCAGCAGCTTGGGCAGCGGCGCTTCCTACGAGCAGTACTTC
CASSLGSGASYEQYF
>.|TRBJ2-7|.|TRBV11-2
TGTGCCAGCAGCCTCAGAGGGGGTTCCTACGAGCAGTACTTC
CASSLRGGSYEQYF
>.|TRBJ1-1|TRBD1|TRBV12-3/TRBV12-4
TGTGCCAGCAGTACGACAGGGGGGCGTTCGGCTTTCTTT
CASSTTGGRSAFF
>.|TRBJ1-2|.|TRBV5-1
TGCGCCAGCAGCTCAGAGGGAAACCCCAACTATGGCTACACCTTC
CASSSEGNPNYGYTF
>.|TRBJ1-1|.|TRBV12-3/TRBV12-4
TGTGCCAGTTCAAGAGGCACTGAAGCTTTCTTT
CASSRGTEAFF
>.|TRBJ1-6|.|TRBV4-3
TGCGCCAGCAGCCAAGACCTCCTGGGCAGGGCGGCCCTCCACTTT
CASSQDLLGRAALHF
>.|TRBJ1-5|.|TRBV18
TGTGCCAGCTCACCAGACCCAAACAGGCCCCAGCATTTT
CASSPDPNRPQHF
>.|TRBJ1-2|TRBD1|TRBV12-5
TGTGCTAGTGGTGAGCGATTGAGAGGACAGGGGAACTATGGCTACACCTTC
CASGERLRGQGNYGYTF
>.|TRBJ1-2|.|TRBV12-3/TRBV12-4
TGTGCCAGCAGGTCCGGACAGCCCTATGGCTACACCTTC
CASRSGQPYGYTF
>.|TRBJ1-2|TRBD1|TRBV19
TGTGCCAGTACCCCAAGGGGACAGGGCCGAGGGTATGGCTACACCTTC
CASTPRGQGRGYGYTF
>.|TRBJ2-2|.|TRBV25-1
TGTGCCAGCAGTGTGCCGGGCACCGGGGAGCTGTTTTTT
CASSVPGTGELFF
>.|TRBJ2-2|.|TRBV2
TGTGCCAGCAGTCCAGAGGTTGAGCTGTTTTTT
CASSPEVELFF
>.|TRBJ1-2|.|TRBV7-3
TGTGCCAGCAGCTTAACGCAGGGCATTGGCTACACCTTC
CASSLTQGIGYTF
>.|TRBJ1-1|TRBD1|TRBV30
TGTGCCTGGAGAGTACTGACAGGGAGGACTGAAGCTTTCTTT
CAWRVLTGRTEAFF
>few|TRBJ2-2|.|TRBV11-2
TGTGCCAGCAGCTTAGATCGGGGCGGGGAGCTGTTTTTT
CASSLDRGGELFF
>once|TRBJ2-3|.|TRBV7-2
TGTGCCAGCAGCTTCCTGGGGAGGAGCACAGATACGCAGTATTTT
CASSFLGRSTDTQYF
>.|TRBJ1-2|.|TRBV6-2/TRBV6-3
TGTGCCAGCAGTTACCCCCAGACAGGTCCGGGCTTCACCTTC
CASSYPQTGPGFTF
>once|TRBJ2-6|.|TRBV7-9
TGTGCCAGCAGCCCTACTTGGGCCTCTGGGGCCAACGTCCTGACTTTC
CASSPTWASGANVLTF
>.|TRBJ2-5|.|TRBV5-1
TGCGCCAGCAGCTTGGCCTCGGTCAGGGCGGAGACCCAGTACTTC
CASSLASVRAETQYF
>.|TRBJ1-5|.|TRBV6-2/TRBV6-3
TGTGCCAGCAGTTACTCACGGGGGGTGGGTCAGCCCCAGCATTTT
CASSYSRGVGQPQHF
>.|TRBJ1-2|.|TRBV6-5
TGTGCCAGCAGTCCAGGGTACTATGGCTACACCTTC
CASSPGYYGYTF
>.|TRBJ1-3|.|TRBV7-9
TGTGCCAGCAGCTTAGTCGTGAGCTCTGGAAACACCATATATTTT
CASSLVVSSGNTIYF
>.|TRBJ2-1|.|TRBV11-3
TGTGCCAGCAGCTTAGGCTCAGGGTTCTCCTACAATGAGCAGTTCTTC
CASSLGSGFSYNEQFF
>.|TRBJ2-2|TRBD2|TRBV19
TGTGCCAGTAGTTTTACTAGCGGGGTTGGGGAGCTGTTTTTT
CASSFTSGVGELFF
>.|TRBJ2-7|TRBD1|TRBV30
TGTGCCTGGAGTCTTGGACAGGGGAACGAGCAGTACTTC
CAWSLGQGNEQYF
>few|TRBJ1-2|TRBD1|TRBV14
TGTGCCAGCAGCCACGACGGGACAGTGTACTATGGCTACACCTTC
CASSHDGTVYYGYTF
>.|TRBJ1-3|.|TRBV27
TGTGCCAGCAGTTTACGAGGGCCTGGAAACACCATATATTTT
CASSLRGPGNTIYF
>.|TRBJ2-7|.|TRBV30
TGTGCCTGGAACTCACTAGGGAGGAGGGAGCAGTACTTC
CAWNSLGRREQYF
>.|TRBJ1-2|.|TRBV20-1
TGCAGTGCCCCGGACAGCTATGGCTACACCTTC
CSAPDSYGYTF